This T cell receptor (beta chain) was sequenced for a study of T cell repertoires in cytomegalovirus infection. Background on the study: It can be stated that public TCR beta signatures indicated CMV infection as well as a matching HLA type. Regarding the study as a whole: Using cumulative public TCR beta family frequency, the authors identified those who carried CMV together with the relevant HLA.

Germline CDR1 and CDR2: SGHRS and YFSETQ. V gave up 0 bases and J gave up 8 bases; unmatched junction bases: 6. This CDR3 is built from 14 residues. This clonotype was counted at least ten times. Antigen unknown. TCRdb processed the reads anew with MiXCR; each CDR3 protein has one entry. The sample lists about 180,000 distinct CDR3 sequences, approximately 14% occurring once. The rearrangement joins TRBV5-1 to TRBJ1-1, with TRBD1 identical over 8 bases. Sequencing was performed on PBMCs. The source of this sequence is a human donor in good health (CMV status not recorded). Some clones in this sample may be carry-over from other donors' samples. CDR3 sequence: CASSLGTGYREAFF. The DNA of the CDR3 is TGCGCCAGCAGCTTGGGGACAGGGTATAGAGAAGCTTTCTTT.